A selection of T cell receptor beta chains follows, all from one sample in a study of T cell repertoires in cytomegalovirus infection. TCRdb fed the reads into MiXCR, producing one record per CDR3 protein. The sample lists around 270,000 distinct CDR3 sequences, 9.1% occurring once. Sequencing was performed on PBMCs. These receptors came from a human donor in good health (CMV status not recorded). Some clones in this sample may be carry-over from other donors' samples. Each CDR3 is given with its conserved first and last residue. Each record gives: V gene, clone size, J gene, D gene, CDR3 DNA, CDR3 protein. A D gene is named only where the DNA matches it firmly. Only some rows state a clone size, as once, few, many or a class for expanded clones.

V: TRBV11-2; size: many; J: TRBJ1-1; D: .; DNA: TGTGCCAGCAGCCCTGAACCGGCTAGGACTGAAGCTTTCTTT; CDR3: CASSPEPARTEAFF
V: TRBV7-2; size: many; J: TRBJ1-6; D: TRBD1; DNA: TGTGCCAGCAGCTTAGTCACGACAGGGGGCGCCGGTTCACCCCTCCACTTT; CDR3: CASSLVTTGGAGSPLHF
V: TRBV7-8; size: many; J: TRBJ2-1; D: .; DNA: TGTGCCAGCAGAGCACAGGTCTCCCTGCAGCAGTTCTTC; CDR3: CASRAQVSLQQFF
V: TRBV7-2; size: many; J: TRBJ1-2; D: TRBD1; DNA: TGTGCCAGCAGCTTAGACAACAGGGGGGTCTATGGCTACACCTTC; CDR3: CASSLDNRGVYGYTF
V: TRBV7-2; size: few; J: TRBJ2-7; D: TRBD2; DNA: TGTGCCAGCACTTTAGCGGGGGGACTATACGAGCAGTACTTC; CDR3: CASTLAGGLYEQYF
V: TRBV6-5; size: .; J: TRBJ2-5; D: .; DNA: TGTGCCAGCAGCCGACGGATTCTAGAGACCCAGTACTTC; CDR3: CASSRRILETQYF
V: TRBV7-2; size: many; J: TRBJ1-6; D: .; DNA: TGTGCCAGCAGCTTAGAGCAGAGGTCACCCCTCCACTTT; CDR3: CASSLEQRSPLHF
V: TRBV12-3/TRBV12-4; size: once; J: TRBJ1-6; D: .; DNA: TGTGCCAGCAGCGAGCAAGGAAATTCACCCCTCCACTTT; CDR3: CASSEQGNSPLHF
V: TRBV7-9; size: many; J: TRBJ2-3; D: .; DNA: TGTGCCAGCAGCCCGGGTTTATCAAATCCAGATACGCAGTATTTT; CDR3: CASSPGLSNPDTQYF
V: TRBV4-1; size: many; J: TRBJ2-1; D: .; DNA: TGCGCCAGCAGCCAAGGGGATGAGCAGTTCTTC; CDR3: CASSQGDEQFF
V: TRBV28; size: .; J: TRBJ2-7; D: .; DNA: TGTGCCAGCAGTGGGCCAGGGGAGGCCGTCTACGAGCAGTACTTC; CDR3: CASSGPGEAVYEQYF
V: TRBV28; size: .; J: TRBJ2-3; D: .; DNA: TGTGCCACCGAGTTCTGGGGGGCCTCCACAGATACGCAGTATTTT; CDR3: CATEFWGASTDTQYF
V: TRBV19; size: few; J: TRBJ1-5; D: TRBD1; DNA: TGTGCCAGTAGTAGGGCGGGGGGACAGGGGGCCAGCAATCAGCCCCAGCATTTT; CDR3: CASSRAGGQGASNQPQHF
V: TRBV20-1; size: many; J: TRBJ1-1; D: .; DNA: TGCAGTGCTAGAGAAGGGACTGAAGCTTTCTTT; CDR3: CSAREGTEAFF
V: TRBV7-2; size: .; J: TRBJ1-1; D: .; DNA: TGTGCCAGCAGCTTTCCAGGGTCTGGTTCTGAAGCTTTCTTT; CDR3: CASSFPGSGSEAFF
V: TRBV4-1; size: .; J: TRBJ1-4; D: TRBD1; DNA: TGCGCCAGCAGCCAAGGAAGGGACAGGCATAATGAAAAACTGTTTTTT; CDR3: CASSQGRDRHNEKLFF
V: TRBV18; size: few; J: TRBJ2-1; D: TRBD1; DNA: TGTGCCAGCTCACACCCGGGACAGGGGGCTTATGAGCAGTTCTTC; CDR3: CASSHPGQGAYEQFF
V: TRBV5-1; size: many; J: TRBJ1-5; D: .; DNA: TGCGCCAGCAGGACTAACCCGTCGGACACCCCAGGGGGCAATCAGCCCCAGCATTTT; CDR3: CASRTNPSDTPGGNQPQHF